This T cell receptor beta chain was retrieved from a study of T cell responses to AZD1222 COVID-19 vaccine. About the research overall: Second doses were pooled across both intervals (about 4 or about 12 weeks).

The sample holds a few counts of this clone. The ends lost 0 bases at V and 1 base at J; junction bases unmatched: 2. The CDR3 runs to 15 residues. CDR1 and CDR2 from the germline V gene are LGHNA and YNFKEQ. Using immunoSEQ multiplex PCR, the repertoire was profiled, and TCRdb retains in-frame clones only, with some absent. Of 80,000 or so clones listed, roughly 80% are singletons. The rearrangement joins TRBV4-2 to TRBJ1-1; 7 bases align to TRBD1. The specimen comprised peripheral blood, sampled on day 0 of AZD1222 vaccination. This TCR was sampled from an adult in good health. CDR3 bases: TGTGCCAGCAGCCAAGATCGGACAGGGAACACTGAAGCTTTCTTT. Residues: CASSQDRTGNTEAFF.